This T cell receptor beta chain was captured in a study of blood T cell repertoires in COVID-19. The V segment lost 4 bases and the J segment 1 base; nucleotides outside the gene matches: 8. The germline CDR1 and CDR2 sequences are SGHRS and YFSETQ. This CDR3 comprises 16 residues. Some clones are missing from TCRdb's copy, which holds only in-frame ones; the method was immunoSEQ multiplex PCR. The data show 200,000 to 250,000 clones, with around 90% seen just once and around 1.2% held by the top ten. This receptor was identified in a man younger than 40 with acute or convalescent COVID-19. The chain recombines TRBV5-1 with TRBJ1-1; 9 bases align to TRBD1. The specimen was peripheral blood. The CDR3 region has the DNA TGCGCCAGCAGCGCTACAGGGGGCCCTGAGAACACTGAAGCTTTCTTT. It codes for CASSATGGPENTEAFF.